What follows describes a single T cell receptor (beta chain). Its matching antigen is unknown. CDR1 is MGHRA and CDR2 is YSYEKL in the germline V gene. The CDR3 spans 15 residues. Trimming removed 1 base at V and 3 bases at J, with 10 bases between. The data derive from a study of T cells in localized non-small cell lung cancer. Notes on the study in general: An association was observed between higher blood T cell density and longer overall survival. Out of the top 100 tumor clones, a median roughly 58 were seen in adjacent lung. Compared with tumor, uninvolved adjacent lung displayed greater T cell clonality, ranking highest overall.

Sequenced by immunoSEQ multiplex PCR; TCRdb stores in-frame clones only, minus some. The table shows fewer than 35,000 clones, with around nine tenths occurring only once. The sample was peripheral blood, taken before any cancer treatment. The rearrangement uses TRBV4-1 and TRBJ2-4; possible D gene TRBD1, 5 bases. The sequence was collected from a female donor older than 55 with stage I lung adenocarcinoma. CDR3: CASSQVGASKNIQYF. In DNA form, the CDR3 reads TGCGCCAGCAGCCAAGTAGGGGCTAGCAAAAACATTCAGTACTTC.